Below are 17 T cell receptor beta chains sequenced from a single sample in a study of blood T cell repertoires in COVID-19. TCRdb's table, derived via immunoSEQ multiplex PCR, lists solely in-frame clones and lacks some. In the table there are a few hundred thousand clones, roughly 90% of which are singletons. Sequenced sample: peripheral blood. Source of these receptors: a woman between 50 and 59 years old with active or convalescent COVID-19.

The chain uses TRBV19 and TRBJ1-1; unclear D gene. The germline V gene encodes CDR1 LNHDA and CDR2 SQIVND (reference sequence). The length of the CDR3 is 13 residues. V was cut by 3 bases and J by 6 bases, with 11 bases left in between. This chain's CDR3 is CASSMQDLAEAFF. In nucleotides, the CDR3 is TGTGCCAGTAGTATGCAGGATTTGGCTGAAGCTTTCTTT.

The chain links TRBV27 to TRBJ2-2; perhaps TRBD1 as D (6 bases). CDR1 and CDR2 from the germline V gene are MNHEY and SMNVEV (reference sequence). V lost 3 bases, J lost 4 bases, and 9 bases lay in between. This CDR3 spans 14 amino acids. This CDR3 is CASSFHRVTGELFF. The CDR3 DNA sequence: TGTGCCAGCAGTTTCCACAGGGTCACCGGGGAGCTGTTTTTT.

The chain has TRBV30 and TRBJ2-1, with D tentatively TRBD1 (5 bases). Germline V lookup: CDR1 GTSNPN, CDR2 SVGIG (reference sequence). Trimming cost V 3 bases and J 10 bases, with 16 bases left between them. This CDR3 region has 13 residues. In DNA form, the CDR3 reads TGTGCCTGGAGCCAGGGCCGTCACCGCGAGCAGTTCTTC. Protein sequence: CAWSQGRHREQFF.

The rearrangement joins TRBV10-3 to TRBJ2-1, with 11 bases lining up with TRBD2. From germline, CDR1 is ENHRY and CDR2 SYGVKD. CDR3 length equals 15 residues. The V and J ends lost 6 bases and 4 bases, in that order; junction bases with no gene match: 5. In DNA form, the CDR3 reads TGTGCCATCAGCCAACTAGCGGGAGAATACAATGAGCAGTTCTTC. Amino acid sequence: CAISQLAGEYNEQFF.

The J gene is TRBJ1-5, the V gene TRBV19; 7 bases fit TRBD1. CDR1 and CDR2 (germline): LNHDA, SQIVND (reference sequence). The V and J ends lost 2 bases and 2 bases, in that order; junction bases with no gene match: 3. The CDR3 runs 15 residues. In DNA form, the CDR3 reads TGTGCCAGTAGTATATTAACAGGGGGCAATCAGCCCCAGCATTTT. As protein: CASSILTGGNQPQHF.

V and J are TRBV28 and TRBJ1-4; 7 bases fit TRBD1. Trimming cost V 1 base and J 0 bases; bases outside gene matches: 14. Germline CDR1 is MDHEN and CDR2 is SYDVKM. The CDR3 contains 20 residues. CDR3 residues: CASSLFHGTAERATNEKLFF. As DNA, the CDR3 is TGTGCCAGCAGTTTATTTCACGGGACAGCTGAGAGGGCAACTAATGAAAAACTGTTTTTT.

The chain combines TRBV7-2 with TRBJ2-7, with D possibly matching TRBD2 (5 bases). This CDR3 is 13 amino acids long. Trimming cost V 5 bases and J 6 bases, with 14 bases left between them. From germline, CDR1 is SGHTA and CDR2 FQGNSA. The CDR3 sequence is CASSADSAREQYF. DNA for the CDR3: TGTGCCAGCAGCGCGGACTCAGCCCGCGAGCAGTACTTC.

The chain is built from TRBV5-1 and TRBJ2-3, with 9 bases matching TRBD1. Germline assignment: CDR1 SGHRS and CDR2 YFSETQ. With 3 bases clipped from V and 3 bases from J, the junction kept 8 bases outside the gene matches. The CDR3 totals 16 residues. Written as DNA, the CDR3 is TGCGCCAGCAGCTGGACCGGGACAGGGATGACAGATACGCAGTATTTT. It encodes CASSWTGTGMTDTQYF.

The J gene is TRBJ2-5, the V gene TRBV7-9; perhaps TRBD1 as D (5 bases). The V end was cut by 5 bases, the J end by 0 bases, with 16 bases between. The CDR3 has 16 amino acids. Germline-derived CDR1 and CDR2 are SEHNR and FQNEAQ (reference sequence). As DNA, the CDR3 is TGTGCCAGCAGCCCGATCCAGGGATGGTACCAAGAGACCCAGTACTTC. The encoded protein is CASSPIQGWYQETQYF.

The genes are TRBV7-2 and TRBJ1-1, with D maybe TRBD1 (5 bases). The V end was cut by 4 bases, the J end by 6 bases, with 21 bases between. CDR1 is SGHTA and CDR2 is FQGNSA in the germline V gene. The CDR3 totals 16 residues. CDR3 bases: TGTGCCAGCAGCTCACAATCGCGGGGCGGGAGATCTGAAGCTTTCTTT. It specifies CASSSQSRGGRSEAFF.

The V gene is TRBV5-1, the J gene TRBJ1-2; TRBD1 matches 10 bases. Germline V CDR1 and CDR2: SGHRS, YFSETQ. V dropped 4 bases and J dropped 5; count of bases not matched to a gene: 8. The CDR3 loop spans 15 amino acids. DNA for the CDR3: TGCGCCAGCAGCACAGGACAGGGGGGAGGGTATGGCTACACCTTC. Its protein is CASSTGQGGGYGYTF.

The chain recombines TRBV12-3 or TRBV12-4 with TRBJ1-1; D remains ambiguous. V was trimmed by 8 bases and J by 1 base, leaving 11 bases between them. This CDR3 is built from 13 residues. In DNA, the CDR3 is TGTGCCAGCGGAGGGCGGGGGAACACTGAAGCTTTCTTT. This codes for CASGGRGNTEAFF.

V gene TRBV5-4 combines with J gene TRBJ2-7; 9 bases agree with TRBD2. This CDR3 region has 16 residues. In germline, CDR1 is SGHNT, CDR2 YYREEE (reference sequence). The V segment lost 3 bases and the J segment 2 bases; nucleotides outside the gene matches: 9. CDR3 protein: CASSSLAGADTYEQYF. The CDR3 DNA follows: TGTGCCAGCAGCTCCTTAGCGGGGGCCGATACCTACGAGCAGTACTTC.

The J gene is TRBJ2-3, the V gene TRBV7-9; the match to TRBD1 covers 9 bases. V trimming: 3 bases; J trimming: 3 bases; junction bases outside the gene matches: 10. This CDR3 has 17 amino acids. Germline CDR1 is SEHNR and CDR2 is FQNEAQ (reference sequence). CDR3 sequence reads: CASSFNRGRFRTDTQYF. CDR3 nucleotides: TGTGCCAGCAGCTTTAACAGGGGGCGTTTTCGGACAGATACGCAGTATTTT.

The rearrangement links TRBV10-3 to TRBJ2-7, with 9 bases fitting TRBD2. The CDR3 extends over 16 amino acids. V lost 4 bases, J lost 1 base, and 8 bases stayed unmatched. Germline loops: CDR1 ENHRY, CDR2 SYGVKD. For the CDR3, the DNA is TGTGCCATCAGTGGCCCGACGCTAGCGGGGTCCTACGAGCAGTACTTC. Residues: CAISGPTLAGSYEQYF.

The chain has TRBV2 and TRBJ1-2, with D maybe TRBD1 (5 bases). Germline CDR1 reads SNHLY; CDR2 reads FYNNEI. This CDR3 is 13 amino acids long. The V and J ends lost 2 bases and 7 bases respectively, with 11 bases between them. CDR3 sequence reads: CASSEWGGGGYTF. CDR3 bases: TGTGCCAGCAGTGAATGGGGGGGAGGTGGCTACACCTTC.

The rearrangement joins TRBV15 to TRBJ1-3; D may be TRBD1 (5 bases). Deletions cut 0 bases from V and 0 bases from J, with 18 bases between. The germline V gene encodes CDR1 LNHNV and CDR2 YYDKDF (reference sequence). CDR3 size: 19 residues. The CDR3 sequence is CATSRDYNQGLISGNTIYF. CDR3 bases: TGTGCCACCAGCAGAGACTATAATCAGGGCCTCATCTCTGGAAACACCATATATTTT.